These 29 T cell receptor beta chains came from one sample sequenced in a study of blood T cells in healthy people across ages. It was with a sample-barcoded 5' primer and a J-beta primer mix that a second PCR of roughly 7 to 11 cycles was run. TCRdb fed the 5' RACE reads into MiXCR, producing one record per CDR3 protein. This table holds 550,000 to 600,000 distinct CDR3 sequences, roughly 48% found once. Sample: blood. These receptors all stem from an elderly man in good health.

This clonotype was picked up one time. It is likely a read error, because the conserved phenylalanine at the end of the CDR3 is missing. This chain joins TRBV7-9 and TRBJ2-7; D ambiguous. The CDR3 is 11 residues long. In germline, CDR1 is SEHNR, CDR2 FQNEAQ (reference sequence). The germline V and J ends were trimmed by 5 bases and 7 bases, with 9 bases remaining between them. This CDR3 is CASSLVGEQYS. For the CDR3, the DNA is TGTGCCAGCAGCCTTGTCGGGGAGCAGTACTCC.

There are a few counts of this clonotype. V is TRBV5-1 and J is TRBJ2-1; 12 bases fit TRBD2. V shed 1 base and J 0 bases; nucleotides not matched to a gene: 11. Germline V gene data show CDR1 as SGHRS and CDR2 as YFSETQ. This CDR3 region has 20 residues. The CDR3 spells CASSLQVTSGGTSSYNEQFF. CDR3 nucleotides: TGCGCCAGCAGCTTGCAGGTCACTAGCGGGGGGACTAGCTCCTACAATGAGCAGTTCTTC.

The V gene is TRBV28, the J gene TRBJ2-2; D not resolved. Germline V gene lookup returns CDR1 MDHEN and CDR2 SYDVKM. The CDR3 loop spans 15 amino acids. Trimming stripped 2 bases from V and 0 bases from J, with 7 bases between. The CDR3 protein is CASSLSQPNTGELFF. The CDR3, as DNA: TGTGCCAGCAGTTTAAGCCAGCCGAACACCGGGGAGCTGTTTTTT.

CDR3 protein: CSGDIREGTEAFF. The CDR3 region has the DNA TGCAGTGGCGACATCAGGGAAGGCACTGAAGCTTTCTTT. The genes are TRBV20-1 and TRBJ1-1, with D maybe TRBD1 (5 bases). Trimming removed 7 bases from V and 4 bases from J, with 16 bases in between. Per germline, CDR1 DFQATT and CDR2 SNEGSKA (reference sequence). This CDR3 has 13 amino acids.

This chain links TRBV20-1 with TRBJ2-4, with a possible D match to TRBD2 (5 bases). The CDR3 runs 13 residues. The V end lost 1 base, the J end lost 13 bases, and 17 bases lay between the germline ends. Germline assignment: CDR1 DFQATT and CDR2 SNEGSKA (reference sequence). The CDR3 reads CSARGTYEWEQYF. CDR3 DNA sequence: TGCAGTGCTAGAGGGACCTATGAGTGGGAGCAGTACTTC.

This clonotype was observed at least ten times. The V gene is TRBV29-1, the J gene TRBJ2-3; 7 positions agree with TRBD2. Germline V gene data show CDR1 as SQVTM and CDR2 as ANQGSEA. V was clipped by 7 bases and J by 3 bases; unmatched bases: 1. This CDR3 contains 11 residues. The CDR3 sequence: CSAGGTDTQYF. The DNA for the CDR3 is TGCAGCGCCGGGGGGACAGATACGCAGTATTTT.

The chain joins TRBV5-1 to TRBJ2-1; a possible D gene is TRBD2 (5 bases). The J call may be faulty, since TRBJ2-7 better matches the DNA end. CDR3 size: 15 residues. CDR1 is SGHRS, CDR2 YFSETQ, per germline. For the CDR3, the DNA is TGCGCCAGCAGCTTGGACCCACGAGGGAATTACGAGCAGTACTTC. It specifies CASSLDPRGNYEQYF.

The V gene is TRBV11-2, the J gene TRBJ2-1, with D perhaps being TRBD1 or TRBD2 (5 bases each). The CDR3 is made up of 12 amino acids. The germline gives CDR1 SGHAT, CDR2 FQNNGV. V dropped 5 bases and J dropped 10 bases, with 12 bases sitting between them. CDR3 sequence reads: CASSRGPWEQFF. The CDR3 nucleotides read TGTGCCAGCAGCCGGGGCCCCTGGGAGCAGTTCTTC.

The J gene is TRBJ1-2, the V gene TRBV25-1, with no clear D. The length of the CDR3 is 11 residues. The V and J ends lost 4 bases and 7 bases respectively, with 7 bases between them. Germline CDR1 reads MGHDK; CDR2 reads SYGVNS. The CDR3 coding sequence is TGTGCCAGCAGTGGGGTTGGTGGCTACACCTTC. This sequence encodes CASSGVGGYTF.

This clonotype has more than one count but fewer than ten. This rearrangement joins TRBV7-9 to TRBJ2-1, with 7 bases aligning to TRBD1. There are 11 residues in the CDR3. The germline CDR1 and CDR2 sequences are SEHNR and FQNEAQ (reference sequence). The V segment lost 5 bases and the J segment 14 bases; nucleotides outside the gene matches: 6. CDR3 sequence: CASSLGQREFF. In nucleotides, the CDR3 is TGTGCCAGCAGCCTGGGACAGAGAGAGTTCTTC.

The sample holds a few counts of this clonotype. The chain uses TRBV18 and TRBJ1-2, with D maybe TRBD1 (5 bases). The CDR3 loop spans 13 amino acids. V lost 2 bases and J 8 bases, leaving 12 bases between the germline ends. CDR1 is KGHSH, CDR2 LQKENI, per germline. CDR3 protein: CASSPETGRGYTF. The CDR3 nucleotides read TGTGCCAGCTCACCAGAAACAGGAAGGGGCTACACCTTC.

In DNA, the CDR3 is TGTGCCAGCAGTTTAATGGGACAGCGCACAGATACGCAGTATTTT. Translating it yields CASSLMGQRTDTQYF. This chain links TRBV12-3 or TRBV12-4 with TRBJ2-3, with 7 nucleotides matching TRBD1. CDR3 length: 15 residues. Germline trimming cut 2 bases from V and 1 base from J; bases unmatched to any gene: 3.

This clonotype was picked up many times. V and J are TRBV20-1 and TRBJ1-4, with 7 positions matching TRBD1. The CDR3 runs to 15 residues. V lost 5 bases, J lost 3 bases, and 9 bases stayed unmatched. Germline V gives CDR1 DFQATT, CDR2 SNEGSKA (reference sequence). The CDR3 loop is CSAVQQGRANEKLFF. The CDR3, as DNA: TGCAGTGCTGTCCAACAGGGGAGGGCTAATGAAAAACTGTTTTTT.

The chain combines TRBV6-5 with TRBJ1-1, with D possibly matching TRBD1 (5 bases). V lost 0 bases and J 7 bases, leaving 9 bases between the germline ends. Germline CDR1 and CDR2: MNHEY and SVGAGI. This CDR3 region has 13 residues. The CDR3 region is CASSYSIGGEAFF. The DNA for the CDR3 is TGTGCCAGCAGTTACTCGATCGGGGGTGAAGCTTTCTTT.

The count of this clonotype is one. The chain links TRBV12-3 or TRBV12-4 to TRBJ2-6; the D gene is possibly TRBD1 (6 bases). The CDR3 is 15 amino acids. V lost 6 bases and J lost 4, with 13 bases in between. The CDR3 region has the DNA TGTGCCAGCAGCCCAGGGGCGTGGGGGGCCAACGTCCTGACTTTC. This gives the protein CASSPGAWGANVLTF.

The J gene is TRBJ2-1, the V gene TRBV6-5; a weak D match, TRBD1 (5 bases). The CDR3 is made up of 14 amino acids. Germline V gene data show CDR1 as MNHEY and CDR2 as SVGAGI. V dropped 2 bases and J dropped 7 bases, with 12 bases sitting between them. The CDR3 nucleotides read TGTGCCAGCAGTTACAGCAGGGCTTGGAATGAGCAGTTCTTC. Translation gives CASSYSRAWNEQFF.

The V and J genes are TRBV4-2 and TRBJ2-1; no clear D. This CDR3 is built from 14 residues. Germline assignment: CDR1 LGHNA and CDR2 YNFKEQ. V dropped 1 base and J dropped 7 bases, with 11 bases sitting between them. CDR3 residues: CASSQGAPGNEQFF. DNA for the CDR3: TGTGCCAGCAGCCAAGGAGCCCCCGGGAATGAGCAGTTCTTC.

The rearrangement links TRBV12-3 or TRBV12-4 to TRBJ1-2, with D possibly being TRBD1 (5 bases). The V end was cut by 6 bases, the J end by 4 bases, with 9 bases between. This CDR3 region has 12 residues. The CDR3 DNA is TGTGCCAGCAGGGAAACAGGCTATGGCTACACCTTC. Translation gives CASRETGYGYTF.

V gene TRBV20-1 combines with J gene TRBJ2-3, with 15 positions matching TRBD2. J lost 0 bases, V lost 4 bases, and 5 bases had no gene match. Germline V gene lookup returns CDR1 DFQATT and CDR2 SNEGSKA (reference sequence). The CDR3 spans 17 residues. The chain's CDR3 is CSATGTSGGPSTDTQYF. The CDR3 DNA reads TGCAGTGCTACCGGGACTAGCGGGGGGCCTAGCACAGATACGCAGTATTTT.

This sequence joins TRBV7-2 and TRBJ2-4; no definite D call. The germline V gene has CDR1 SGHTA and CDR2 FQGNSA. The germline V and J ends were trimmed by 0 bases and 3 bases, with 6 bases remaining between them. This CDR3 region has 14 residues. The CDR3 is CASSLAGNKNIQYF. CDR3 in DNA: TGTGCCAGCAGCTTAGCGGGAAACAAAAACATTCAGTACTTC.

The rearrangement joins TRBV28 to TRBJ2-1; 12 nucleotides line up with TRBD2. The CDR3 runs to 15 residues. Germline V gene lookup returns CDR1 MDHEN and CDR2 SYDVKM. Losses at the gene ends were 4 bases for V and 9 bases for J; bases not matched to a gene: 7. The CDR3 bases are TGTGCCAGCAGTTCTAGCGGGAGGGAGGAATCTGAGCAGTTCTTC. Amino acids: CASSSSGREESEQFF.

The J gene is TRBJ2-3, the V gene TRBV9, with a weak D call TRBD2 (7 bases). V dropped 0 bases and J dropped 4 bases, with 15 bases sitting between them. Germline V gene lookup returns CDR1 SGDLS and CDR2 YYNGEE. The CDR3 is made up of 16 amino acids. The CDR3 here is CASSVDPGGRADTQYF. The CDR3 bases are TGTGCCAGCAGCGTAGACCCGGGGGGCCGGGCAGATACGCAGTATTTT.

This clonotype was detected only once. The J gene is TRBJ2-1, the V gene TRBV27; 8 positions match TRBD1. V shed 5 bases and J 10 bases; nucleotides not matched to a gene: 16. This CDR3 comprises 16 residues. The germline V gene encodes CDR1 MNHEY and CDR2 SMNVEV (reference sequence). Here the CDR3 reads CASSPGRDRGGQEQFF. In nucleotides, the CDR3 is TGTGCCAGCAGTCCAGGCCGAGACAGGGGTGGTCAGGAGCAGTTCTTC.

This clonotype was recorded many times. V and J are TRBV6-6 and TRBJ1-2; D is undetermined. The CDR3 covers 13 residues. The ends were cut back, 2 bases at V and 6 bases at J, with 10 bases in the middle. Germline loops: CDR1 MNHNY, CDR2 SVGAGI (reference sequence). The CDR3, as DNA: TGTGCCAGCAGTTACGAGGGCGCAAATGGCTACACCTTC. This sequence encodes CASSYEGANGYTF.

Notes on this clonotype: Since a much larger clone is just one base distant, this may be a read error. This sequence joins TRBV29-1 and TRBJ1-6; no reliable D call. Germline V gene data show CDR1 as SQVTM and CDR2 as ANQGSEA. The CDR3 runs 12 residues. This CDR3 is CSVSDGDSPPHF. The CDR3 DNA reads TGCAGCGTTTCGGACGGGGATTCACCCCCCCACTTT.

On this clonotype itself: The germline gene is not matched at one end of the junction; a read error may be the cause. The chain couples TRBV5-1 to TRBJ2-2; weak D call: TRBD2 (5 bases). Germline V CDR1 and CDR2: SGHRS, YFSETQ. The CDR3 spans 13 residues. This chain's CDR3 is CASSLEATGELFF. In nucleotides, the CDR3 is TGTGCCAGCAGTTTGGAGGCCACCGGGGAGCTGTTTTTT.

Turning to this clonotype: A read error may account for a junction end that differs from germline. CDR3 DNA sequence: TGCAGTGCTAGGCACGCAGGGGATTACAATGGGCAGTTCTTC. Its translation is CSARHAGDYNGQFF. The V gene is TRBV20-1, the J gene TRBJ2-1; the D gene is possibly TRBD1 (6 bases). The CDR3 runs 14 residues. Germline CDR1 and CDR2: DFQATT and SNEGSKA (reference sequence).

The chain joins TRBV20-1 to TRBJ1-1; D might be TRBD1 (6 bases). CDR1 and CDR2 from the germline V gene are DFQATT and SNEGSKA (reference sequence). The CDR3 runs 13 residues. V was clipped by 3 bases and J by 4 bases, with 12 bases between them. In DNA form, the CDR3 reads TGCAGTGCTAGGGGGGGGCAGAGCACTGAAGCTTTCTTT. Protein sequence: CSARGGQSTEAFF.

The J gene is TRBJ1-4, the V gene TRBV12-5; D is undetermined. CDR1 LGHNT and CDR2 FRNRAP come from the germline V gene. This CDR3 comprises 14 residues. The germline V and J ends were trimmed by 4 bases and 0 bases, with 6 bases remaining between them. CDR3 in amino acids: CASGSVATNEKLFF. The CDR3 DNA reads as TGTGCTAGTGGTTCGGTTGCAACTAATGAAAAACTGTTTTTT.